The 21 T cell receptor beta chains presented below share a single source sample, sequenced in a study of cytomegalovirus exposure and HLA in healthy donors. With 60 Vbeta and 13 Jbeta primers, the PCR was carried out. TCRdb's table, derived via immunoSEQ multiplex PCR, lists solely in-frame clones and lacks some. The sample shows 95,000 or so clones, approximately 80% of them seen only once. The specimen was PBMCs. The receptor set was obtained from a woman in her thirties or forties in good health and CMV-seronegative.

CDR3 sequence (DNA): TGTGCCAGCAGTTACACTAAAATAGACAGCAATGAAGCTTTCTTT. It translates to CASSYTKIDSNEAFF. The chain joins TRBV6-6 to TRBJ1-1, with D maybe TRBD1 (5 bases). The CDR3 has 15 residues. The V and J ends lost 2 bases and 7 bases respectively, with 17 bases between them. Germline values: CDR1 MNHNY, CDR2 SVGAGI (reference sequence).

This clone was seen once. The V and J genes are TRBV12-5 and TRBJ2-7, with D maybe TRBD2 (5 bases). The CDR3 consists of 14 residues. V was shortened by 2 bases and J by 7 bases, with 15 bases between the two germline ends. Germline CDR1 is LGHNT and CDR2 is FRNRAP. This CDR3 is CASGLFPPGSEQYF. The DNA for the CDR3 is TGTGCTAGTGGTTTGTTCCCGCCGGGGTCAGAGCAGTACTTC.

This clone was seen more than once but under ten times. The rearrangement uses TRBV12-5 and TRBJ1-2, with D maybe TRBD1 (5 bases). The CDR3 spans 14 residues. V lost 1 base to trimming and J lost 7 bases, with 13 bases between them. CDR1 LGHNT and CDR2 FRNRAP come from the germline V gene. The CDR3 is CASGLASSGLGYTF. CDR3 DNA sequence: TGTGCTAGTGGTTTGGCCTCCTCAGGGCTTGGCTACACCTTC.

The table lists this clone with a few counts. The gene calls are TRBV6-6 and TRBJ1-1; D is undetermined. CDR3 length equals 14 residues. Germline CDR1 and CDR2: MNHNY and SVGAGI (reference sequence). V was clipped by 5 bases and J by 2 bases, with 12 bases between them. CDR3 region: CASSPGSTNTEAFF. CDR3 nucleotide sequence: TGTGCCAGCAGTCCCGGGTCGACTAACACTGAAGCTTTCTTT.

The CDR3 bases are TGTGCCAGCAGTTACGGCCTGAACTATGGCTACACCTTC. This codes for CASSYGLNYGYTF. The genes are TRBV6-5 and TRBJ1-2; D gene uncertain. This CDR3 is built from 13 residues. V dropped 2 bases and J dropped 2 bases, with 6 bases sitting between them. Germline V gene data show CDR1 as MNHEY and CDR2 as SVGAGI.

The V and J genes are TRBV6-6 and TRBJ1-1; 9 bases match TRBD1. Trimming at V came to 11 bases and at J to 4 bases, leaving 11 bases not matched to a gene. This CDR3 is built from 14 residues. Germline CDR1 MNHNY, CDR2 SVGAGI (reference sequence). As DNA, the CDR3 is TGTGCCGCAAGACCCGAGACAGGGGGCACTGAAGCTTTCTTT. This gives the protein CAARPETGGTEAFF.

This clone has more than one count but fewer than ten. The chain uses TRBV7-9 and TRBJ1-5; TRBD1 agrees at 9 bases. Germline V gives CDR1 SEHNR, CDR2 FQNEAQ (reference sequence). V lost 0 bases and J lost 4; bases outside the gene matches: 7. This CDR3 spans 17 amino acids. CDR3 protein: CASSLAAGTGMNQPQHF. DNA of the CDR3: TGTGCCAGCAGCTTAGCGGCCGGGACAGGGATGAATCAGCCCCAGCATTTT.

In regard to this clone: The junction and the germline gene differ at one end; a read error may be behind it. The sample has other DNA sequences that encode this CDR3 too. This chain links TRBV29-1 with TRBJ1-1; tentatively, D is TRBD1 (6 bases). The CDR3 sequence is 12 residues long. Germline loops: CDR1 SQVTM, CDR2 ANQGSEA. CDR3 in amino acids: CSVDLGDTEAFF. DNA for the CDR3: TGCAGCGTTGATTTAGGGGACACTGAGGCTTTCTTT.

CDR3 coding DNA: TGTGCCAGCAGCCAGGAGGTAGCGGGTGAGCAGTTCTTC. It is translated as CASSQEVAGEQFF. The V and J genes are TRBV14 and TRBJ2-1; TRBD2 aligns across 7 bases. The CDR3 totals 13 residues. Germline V CDR1 and CDR2: SGHDN, FVKESK. The V segment lost 3 bases and the J segment 9 bases; nucleotides outside the gene matches: 5.

V usage is TRBV7-9 and J usage is TRBJ2-1; 7 nucleotides agree with TRBD1. The V segment lost 5 bases and the J segment 7 bases; nucleotides outside the gene matches: 8. The CDR3 runs to 14 residues. From germline, CDR1 is SEHNR and CDR2 FQNEAQ (reference sequence). CDR3 amino acids: CASSRGQVGNEQFF. The CDR3 DNA is TGTGCCAGCAGCCGAGGACAGGTTGGGAATGAGCAGTTCTTC. Filled out from reference TRBV7-9 and TRBJ2-1, the complete variable domain reads DTGVSQNPRHKITKRGQNVTFRCDPISEHNRLYWYRQTLGQGPEFLTYFQNEAQLEKSRLLSDRFSAERPKGSFSTLEIQRTEQGDSAMYLCASSRGQVGNEQFFGPGTRLTVL.

V gene TRBV6-5 combines with J gene TRBJ1-1; TRBD1 might be the D (5 bases). The germline V and J ends were trimmed by 10 bases and 0 bases, with 12 bases remaining between them. The CDR3 runs 13 residues. Germline values: CDR1 MNHEY, CDR2 SVGAGI. CDR3 region: CATFTGLNTEAFF. For the CDR3, the DNA is TGTGCCACCTTCACAGGTTTGAACACTGAAGCTTTCTTT.

The chain links TRBV6-1 to TRBJ1-5; no reliable D call. CDR3 length: 14 residues. The V gene lost 2 bases and the J gene lost 4 bases, with 9 bases spanning the gap. The germline V gene has CDR1 MNHNS and CDR2 SASEGT. CDR3 region: CASSELRGNQPQHF. CDR3 in DNA: TGTGCCAGCAGTGAATTACGGGGAAATCAGCCCCAGCATTTT.

The J gene is TRBJ1-1, the V gene TRBV11-1; D is unclear. V dropped 4 bases and J dropped 2 bases, with 14 bases sitting between them. The length of the CDR3 is 15 residues. Germline V gene sequence: CDR1 SGHAT, CDR2 FQDESV (reference sequence). The CDR3 sequence is CASSSLAFINTEAFF. DNA for the CDR3: TGTGCCAGCAGCTCACTCGCTTTCATCAACACTGAAGCTTTCTTT.

As regards this clone: The same CDR3 is also encoded by other DNA sequences in this sample. The chain employs TRBV9 and TRBJ1-1; 7 nucleotides agree with TRBD1. The CDR3 spans 13 residues. Germline CDR1 reads SGDLS; CDR2 reads YYNGEE. Trimming took 1 base from V and 4 from J; bases not matched to a gene: 1. The CDR3 region has the DNA TGTGCCAGCAGCGTAACAGGGGTCACTGAAGCTTTCTTT. Encoded protein: CASSVTGVTEAFF.

The genes are TRBV9 and TRBJ2-7; D perhaps matches TRBD2 (6 bases). CDR1 SGDLS and CDR2 YYNGEE come from the germline V gene. V was trimmed by 0 bases and J by 0 bases, leaving 13 bases between them. The CDR3 has 16 residues. CDR3 in amino acids: CASSVAASAFSYEQYF. CDR3 coding DNA: TGTGCCAGCAGCGTAGCTGCTAGCGCCTTCTCCTACGAGCAGTACTTC.

V is TRBV7-2 and J is TRBJ2-2; 8 positions match TRBD1. The CDR3 loop spans 15 amino acids. Unmatched junction bases numbered 8, after V lost 5 bases and J lost 6 bases. Germline-derived CDR1 and CDR2 are SGHTA and FQGNSA. The CDR3 DNA sequence: TGTGCCAGCAGCACTCAGGGGGCGCAGGCCGGGGAGCTGTTTTTT. Amino acid sequence: CASSTQGAQAGELFF.

The chain carries TRBV2 and TRBJ2-2; D is uncertain. This CDR3 region has 12 residues. Trimming removed 8 bases at V and 10 bases at J, with 14 bases between. Germline V lookup: CDR1 SNHLY, CDR2 FYNNEI. CDR3 loop: CASSPRRTELFF. The CDR3 DNA is TGTGCCAGCTCGCCTAGGCGTACGGAGCTGTTTTTT.

V is TRBV19 and J is TRBJ2-1, with a tentative D call TRBD2 (6 bases). V was trimmed by 7 bases and J by 5 bases, leaving 15 bases between them. Germline V gene lookup returns CDR1 LNHDA and CDR2 SQIVND (reference sequence). This CDR3 has 14 amino acids. For the CDR3, the DNA is TGTGCCAGTACCAGGAGCGGGCAACACAATGAGCAGTTCTTC. It yields the protein CASTRSGQHNEQFF.

V and J are TRBV4-3 and TRBJ1-4; 7 nucleotides line up with TRBD1. V was clipped by 0 bases and J by 5 bases; unmatched bases: 3. The length of the CDR3 is 15 residues. Germline loops: CDR1 LGHNA, CDR2 YSLEER. Here the CDR3 reads CASSQDPGGNEKLFF. The CDR3 DNA follows: TGCGCCAGCAGCCAAGACCCAGGGGGAAATGAAAAACTGTTTTTT.

The V call is TRBV5-1, the J call TRBJ1-1; D might be TRBD1 (5 bases). The CDR3 runs to 17 residues. CDR1 and CDR2 (germline): SGHRS, YFSETQ. Trimming pared 0 bases from V and 0 bases from J, leaving 15 bases between. The CDR3 here is CASSLGQTTMMNTEAFF. CDR3 coding DNA: TGCGCCAGCAGCTTGGGACAGACGACCATGATGAACACTGAAGCTTTCTTT.

The J gene is TRBJ2-7, the V gene TRBV5-1, with TRBD1 matching 7 bases. The germline gives CDR1 SGHRS, CDR2 YFSETQ. This CDR3 region has 15 residues. With 3 bases clipped from V and 0 bases from J, the junction kept 6 bases outside the gene matches. CDR3 sequence (DNA): TGCGCCAGCAGCTCTGGGGACAGCAGCTCCTACGAGCAGTACTTC. It yields the protein CASSSGDSSSYEQYF.